This TCR beta chain derives from a study of blood T cell repertoires in COVID-19. Study summary: T cells, B-cell-depleted T cells, or PBMCs provided the cDNA or gDNA that served as material.

Per the authors' pipeline: Nucleated cell number was recorded as an estimate derived from reference gene primer amplification. Data came from immunoSEQ multiplex PCR; TCRdb stores just in-frame clones and leaves some out. The D gene and trimming were derived from the DNA, and the V and J assignments and clone size from that table. There are around 82,000 clones in the sample; around 89% occur only once, and around 10% lies in the top ten. Germline CDR1 SGDLS, CDR2 YYNGEE. The CDR3 spans 14 residues. The V and J ends lost 3 bases and 4 bases, in that order; junction bases with no gene match: 2. The clonotype was recovered from a man between 65 and 85 years old with active or convalescent COVID-19. This chain connects TRBV9 to TRBJ1-1; 11 bases are a match to TRBD1. The specimen sequenced was peripheral blood. The CDR3 region is CASSAGQGATEAFF. The CDR3 DNA reads TGTGCCAGCAGCGCAGGACAGGGGGCCACTGAAGCTTTCTTT. Filled out from reference TRBV9 and TRBJ1-1, the complete variable domain reads DSGVTQTPKHLITATGQRVTLRCSPRSGDLSVYWYQQSLDQGLQFLIQYYNGEERAKGNILERFSAQQFPDLHSELNLSSLELGDSALYFCASSAGQGATEAFFGQGTRLTVV.